Listed here is a single T cell receptor beta chain. Its antigen remains unknown. All patients were mismatch repair deficient, assessed by either PCR or immunohistochemistry. The TCR-sequenced patients were a few responders to pembrolizumab. This entry belongs to a study of PD-1 blockade in mismatch repair-deficient tumors. Study in general: Patients had around 11 mismatch repair-deficient cancer types, all previously treated and progressing. Study results and limitations: Tumor-resident clones, often undetectable pretreatment in blood, expanded then contracted after pembrolizumab.

The CDR3 has 15 amino acids. Trimming removed 0 bases from V and 1 base from J, with 11 bases in between. Germline values: CDR1 SGHRS, CDR2 YFSETQ. Method: immunoSEQ multiplex PCR; TCRdb's copy keeps in-frame clones and lacks some. The table records 38,000 or so clones, around 84% of them present only once. Sequences were derived from peripheral blood, sampled approximately 1.5 years after starting pembrolizumab. The J gene is TRBJ2-7, the V gene TRBV5-1; tentatively, D is TRBD1 (6 bases). The TCR originated in an adult with mismatch repair-deficient cancer. CDR3 sequence (DNA): TGCGCCAGCAGCTTGGGGGCCAGGGGATCCTACGAGCAGTACTTC. Its protein product is CASSLGARGSYEQYF.